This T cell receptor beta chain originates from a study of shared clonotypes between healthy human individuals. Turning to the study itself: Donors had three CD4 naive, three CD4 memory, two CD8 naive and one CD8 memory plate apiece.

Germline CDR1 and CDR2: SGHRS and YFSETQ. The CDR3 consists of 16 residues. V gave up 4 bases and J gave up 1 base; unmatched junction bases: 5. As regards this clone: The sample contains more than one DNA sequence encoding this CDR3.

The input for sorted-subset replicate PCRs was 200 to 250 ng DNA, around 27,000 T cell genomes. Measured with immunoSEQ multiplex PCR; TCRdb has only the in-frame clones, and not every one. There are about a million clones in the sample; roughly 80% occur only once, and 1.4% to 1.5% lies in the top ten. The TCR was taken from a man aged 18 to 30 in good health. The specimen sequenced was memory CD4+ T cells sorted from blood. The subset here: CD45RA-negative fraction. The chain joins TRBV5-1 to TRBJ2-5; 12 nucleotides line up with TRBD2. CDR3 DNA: TGCGCCAGCAGCCGACTAGCGGGGGAGGGCCAAGAGACCCAGTACTTC. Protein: CASSRLAGEGQETQYF.